This T cell receptor (beta chain) comes out of a study of T cells expressing NK-cell markers. On the study more broadly: Sequenced donors, eight in total, included seven who were HCMV-seropositive and one who was seronegative.

Findings and limits, study-wide: The leading position in the CD3+CD56-NKG2C+ fraction of several donors also went to these clonotypes.

TCRdb reprocessed the 5' RACE reads and stores each CDR3 protein as one record, lacking DNA. The ten top clones account for about 0.39%, within a sample of about 260,000 distinct CDR3 sequences. About this clonotype: What it binds is not known.

This receptor was identified in a man aged 18 to 29 in good health. Sequencing input: blood T cells: a sorted CD56 or NKG2C T cell subset, CD4+ or CD8+ T cells, or bulk PBMC T cells (not recorded which).

CDR3 in amino acids: CSARKTGTGDSRGLYEQYF. The V and J genes are TRBV20-1 and TRBJ2-7; as DNA is missing, the TRBD1 call by TCRdb cannot be tested. From germline, CDR1 is DFQATT and CDR2 SNEGSKA (reference sequence). The CDR3 covers 19 residues.